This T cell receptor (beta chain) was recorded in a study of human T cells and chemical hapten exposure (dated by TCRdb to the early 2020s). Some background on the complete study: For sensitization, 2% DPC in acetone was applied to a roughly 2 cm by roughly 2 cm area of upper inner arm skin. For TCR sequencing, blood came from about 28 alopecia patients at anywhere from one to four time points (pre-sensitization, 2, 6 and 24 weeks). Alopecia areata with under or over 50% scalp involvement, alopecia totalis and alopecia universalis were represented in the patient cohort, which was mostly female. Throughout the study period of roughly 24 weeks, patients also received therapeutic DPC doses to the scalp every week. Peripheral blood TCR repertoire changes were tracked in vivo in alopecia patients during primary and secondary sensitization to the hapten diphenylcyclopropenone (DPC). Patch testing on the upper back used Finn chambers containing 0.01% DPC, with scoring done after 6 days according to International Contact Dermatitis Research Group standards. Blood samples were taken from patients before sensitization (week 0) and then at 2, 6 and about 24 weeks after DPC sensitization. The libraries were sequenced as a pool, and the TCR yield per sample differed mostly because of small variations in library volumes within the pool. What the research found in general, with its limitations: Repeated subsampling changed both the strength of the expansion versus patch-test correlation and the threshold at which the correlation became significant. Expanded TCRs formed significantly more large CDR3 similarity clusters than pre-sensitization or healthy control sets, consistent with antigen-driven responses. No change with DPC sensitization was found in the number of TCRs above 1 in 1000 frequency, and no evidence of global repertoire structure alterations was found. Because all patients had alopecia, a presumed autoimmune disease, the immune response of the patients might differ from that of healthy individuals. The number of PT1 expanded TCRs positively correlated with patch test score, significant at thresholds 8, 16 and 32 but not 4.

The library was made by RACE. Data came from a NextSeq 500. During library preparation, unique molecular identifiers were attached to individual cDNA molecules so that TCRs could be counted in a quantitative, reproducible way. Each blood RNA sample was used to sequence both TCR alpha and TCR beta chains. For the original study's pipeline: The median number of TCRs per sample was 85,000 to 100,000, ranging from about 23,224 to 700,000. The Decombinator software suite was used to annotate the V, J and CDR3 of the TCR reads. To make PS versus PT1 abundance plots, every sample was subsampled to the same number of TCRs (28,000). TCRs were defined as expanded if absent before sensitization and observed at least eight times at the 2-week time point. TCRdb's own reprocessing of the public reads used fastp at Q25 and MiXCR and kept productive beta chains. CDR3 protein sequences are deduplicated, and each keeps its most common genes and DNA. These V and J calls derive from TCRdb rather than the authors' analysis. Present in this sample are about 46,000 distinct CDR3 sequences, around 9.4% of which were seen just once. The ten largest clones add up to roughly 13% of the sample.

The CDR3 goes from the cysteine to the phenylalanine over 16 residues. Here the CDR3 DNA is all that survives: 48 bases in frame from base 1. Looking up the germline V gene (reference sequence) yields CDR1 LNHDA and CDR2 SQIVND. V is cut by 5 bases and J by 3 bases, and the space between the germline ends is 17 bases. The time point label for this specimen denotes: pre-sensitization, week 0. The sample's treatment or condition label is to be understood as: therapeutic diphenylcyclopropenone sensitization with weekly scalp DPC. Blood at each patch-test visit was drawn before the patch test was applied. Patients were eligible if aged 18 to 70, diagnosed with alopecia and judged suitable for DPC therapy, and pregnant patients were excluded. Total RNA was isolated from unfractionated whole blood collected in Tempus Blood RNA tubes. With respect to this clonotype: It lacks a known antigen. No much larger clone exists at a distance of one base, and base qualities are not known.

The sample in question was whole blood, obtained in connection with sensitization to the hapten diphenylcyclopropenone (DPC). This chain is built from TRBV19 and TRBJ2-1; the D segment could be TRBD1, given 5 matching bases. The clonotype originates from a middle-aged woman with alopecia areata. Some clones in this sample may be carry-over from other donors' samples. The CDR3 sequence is CASSGATQQLYNEQFF. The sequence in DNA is TGTGCCAGTAGTGGGGCGACCCAGCAACTCTACAATGAGCAGTTCTTC.